Following are 5 T cell receptor beta chains from one sample sequenced in a study of regulatory T cells in long-lasting Graves disease. Arm-PCR of CDR3 regions and iRepertoire HTBI primers were the basis on which TCR beta libraries were built. TCRdb fed the multiplex PCR reads into MiXCR, producing one record per CDR3 protein. The sample lists about 300,000 distinct CDR3 sequences; around a fifth were seen once. Time point reported: persistent/refractory GD, antithyroid drugs over 5 years with positive TRAb. PBMC RNA was the source of the TCR library. Specimen: peripheral blood mononuclear cells (PBMCs), collected when the disease was refractory, from a patient treated with antithyroid drugs. These receptors came from a female donor with Graves disease.

The chain employs TRBV15 and TRBJ1-4, with D unresolved. The CDR3 contains 14 residues. Germline CDR1 is LNHNV and CDR2 is YYDKDF (reference sequence). V shed 0 bases and J shed 10 bases, with 12 bases lying between them. The CDR3 DNA reads as TGTGCCACCAGCAGAGATCGGGGTGGCGGAAAACTGTTTTTT. It encodes CATSRDRGGGKLFF. Full variable domain (outside the CDR3, taken from reference TRBV15 and TRBJ1-4): DAMVIQNPRYQVTQFGKPVTLSCSQTLNHNVMYWYQQKSSQAPKLLFHYYDKDFNNEADTPDNFQSRRPNTSFCFLDIRSPGLGDTAMYLCATSRDRGGGKLFFGSGTQLSVL.

The rearrangement joins TRBV3-1 to TRBJ2-7, with 7 bases fitting TRBD2. The CDR3 is 16 residues long. Germline V lookup: CDR1 LGHDT, CDR2 YNNKEL (reference sequence). V shed 1 base and J 0 bases; nucleotides not matched to a gene: 6. CDR3 nucleotide sequence: TGTGCCAGCAGCCAAGGGACGGCGGGGGTCTCCTACGAGCAGTACTTC. It yields the protein CASSQGTAGVSYEQYF.

The chain combines TRBV5-6 with TRBJ2-2; D is possibly TRBD2 (6 bases). The CDR3 runs 14 residues. Germline CDR1 is SGHDT and CDR2 is YYEEEE. Trimming pared 7 bases from V and 7 bases from J, leaving 17 bases between. DNA for the CDR3: TGTGCCAGCCGGGGGAGCAGCACGAACGGGGAGCTGTTTTTT. Translated, it gives CASRGSSTNGELFF. The full variable domain, rest sourced from reference TRBV5-6 and TRBJ2-2, is DAGVTQSPTHLIKTRGQQVTLRCSPKSGHDTVSWYQQALGQGPQFIFQYYEEEERQRGNFPDRFSGHQFPNYSSELNVNALLLGDSALYLCASRGSSTNGELFFGEGSRLTVL.

The chain links TRBV28 to TRBJ2-1, with 9 bases identical to TRBD2. The trim removed 7 bases at V and 3 bases at J, leaving 1 base unmatched. The CDR3 loop spans 13 amino acids. Germline assignment: CDR1 MDHEN and CDR2 SYDVKM. The CDR3 sequence: CASKLAGYNEQFF. In DNA, the CDR3 is TGTGCCAGCAAACTAGCGGGCTACAATGAGCAGTTCTTC.

Ten or more counts support this clonotype. Written as DNA, the CDR3 is TGTGCCAGCAGTTACACAGCTAGGGGGGTTTGGAACACTGAAGCTTTCTTT. Protein product: CASSYTARGVWNTEAFF. The rearrangement uses TRBV6-2 or TRBV6-3 and TRBJ1-1, with D perhaps matching TRBD1 (6 bases). V lost 2 bases, J lost 1 base, and 17 bases lay in between. This CDR3 region has 17 residues. Germline CDR1 MNHEY, CDR2 SVGEGT.